This entry describes one TCR beta chain. Original analysis: Counts of nucleated cells, estimated from reference gene primer amplification, were obtained. Some clones are missing from TCRdb's copy, which holds only in-frame ones; the method was immunoSEQ multiplex PCR. V and J calls and clone size are copied from that table; D and trimming were computed from the DNA. The data contain 150,000 to 200,000 clones, roughly 87% of them singletons. The record originates from a study of blood T cell repertoires in COVID-19. The CDR3 is 9 amino acids. Trimming took off 12 bases at V and 4 bases at J, with 6 bases between the two ends. CDR1 KGHDR and CDR2 SFDVKD come from the germline V gene.

Sequencing was performed on peripheral blood. The chain links TRBV24-1 to TRBJ2-7; no clear D gene. The clonotype originates from a woman aged 45-65 years with acute or convalescent COVID-19. CDR3 sequence (DNA): TGTGCCCCTGAGTACGAGCAGTACTTC. Residues: CAPEYEQYF.